The clone carrying this T cell receptor (beta chain) occurred many times. These data are taken from a study of T-cell reconstitution after alpha-beta-depleted transplantation in children. The CDR3 runs 13 residues. V was pared by 5 bases and J by 5 bases, with 13 bases between. Germline V gives CDR1 DFQATT, CDR2 SNEGSKA (reference sequence). The library targeted TCRbeta and was prepared with unique molecular identifiers. TCRdb ran MiXCR on the PCR reads and lists one entry per CDR3 protein. The sample lists about half a million distinct CDR3 sequences, roughly an eighth seen once, with under 7% in the top ten.

The sequence was obtained from a human donor who donated a stem cell graft to a child with combined immunodeficiency. This specimen was PBMCs from the stem cell graft donor, taken from the stem cell graft. The chain carries TRBV20-1 and TRBJ2-1; D not certain. The CDR3 spells CSAETWRDNEQFF. CDR3 in DNA: TGCAGTGCTGAGACTTGGCGAGACAATGAGCAGTTCTTC.